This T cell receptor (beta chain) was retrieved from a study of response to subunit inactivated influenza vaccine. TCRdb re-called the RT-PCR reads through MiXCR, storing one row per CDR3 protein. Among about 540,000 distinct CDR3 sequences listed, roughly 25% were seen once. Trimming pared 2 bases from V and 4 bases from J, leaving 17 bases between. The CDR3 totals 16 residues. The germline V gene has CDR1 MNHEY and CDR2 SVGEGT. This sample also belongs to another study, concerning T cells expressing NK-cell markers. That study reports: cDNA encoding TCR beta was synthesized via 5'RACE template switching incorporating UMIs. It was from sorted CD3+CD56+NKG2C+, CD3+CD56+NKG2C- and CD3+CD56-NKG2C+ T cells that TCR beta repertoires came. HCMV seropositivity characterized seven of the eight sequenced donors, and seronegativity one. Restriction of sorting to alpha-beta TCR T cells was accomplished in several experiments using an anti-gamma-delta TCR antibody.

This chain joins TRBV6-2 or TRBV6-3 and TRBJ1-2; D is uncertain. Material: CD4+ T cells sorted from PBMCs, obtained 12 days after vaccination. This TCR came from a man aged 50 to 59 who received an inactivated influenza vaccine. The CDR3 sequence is CASSYPRLSRSYGYTF. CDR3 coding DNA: TGTGCCAGCAGTTACCCCCGACTATCCCGGAGCTATGGCTACACCTTC.